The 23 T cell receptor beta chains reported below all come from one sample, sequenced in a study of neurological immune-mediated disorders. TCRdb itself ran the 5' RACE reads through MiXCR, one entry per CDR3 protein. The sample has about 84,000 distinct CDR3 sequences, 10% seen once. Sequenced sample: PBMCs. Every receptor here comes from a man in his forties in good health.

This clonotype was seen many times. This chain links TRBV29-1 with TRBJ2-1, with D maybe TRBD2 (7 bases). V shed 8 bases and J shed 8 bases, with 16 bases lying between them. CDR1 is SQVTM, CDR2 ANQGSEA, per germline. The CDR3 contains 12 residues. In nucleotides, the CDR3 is TGCAGCACCACCCCGGGGGGCGATGAGCAGTTCTTC. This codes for CSTTPGGDEQFF.

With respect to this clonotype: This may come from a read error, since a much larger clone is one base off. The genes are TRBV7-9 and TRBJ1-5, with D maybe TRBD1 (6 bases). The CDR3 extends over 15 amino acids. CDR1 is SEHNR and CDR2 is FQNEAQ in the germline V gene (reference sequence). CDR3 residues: CASSPDRHTNPPQHF. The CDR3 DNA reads TGTGCCAGCAGTCCCGACAGGCACACTAATCCGCCCCAGCATTTT. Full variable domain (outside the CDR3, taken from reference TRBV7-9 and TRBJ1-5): DTGVSQNPRHKITKRGQNVTFRCDPISEHNRLYWYRQTLGQGPEFLTYFQNEAQLEKSRLLSDRFSAERPKGSFSTLEIQRTEQGDSAMYLCASSPDRHTNPPQHFGDGTRLSIL.

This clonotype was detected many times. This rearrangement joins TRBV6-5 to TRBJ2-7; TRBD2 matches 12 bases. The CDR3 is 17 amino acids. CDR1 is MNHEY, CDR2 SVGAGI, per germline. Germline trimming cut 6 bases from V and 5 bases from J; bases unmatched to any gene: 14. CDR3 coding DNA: TGTGCCAGCAGCCGCCTCCATCTAGCGGGAGGGCCTGACGAGCAGTACTTC. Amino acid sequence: CASSRLHLAGGPDEQYF.

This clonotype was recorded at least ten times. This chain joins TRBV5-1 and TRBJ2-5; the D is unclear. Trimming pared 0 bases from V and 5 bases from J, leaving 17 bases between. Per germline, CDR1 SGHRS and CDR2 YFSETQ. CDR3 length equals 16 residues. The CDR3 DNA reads TGCGCCAGCAGCTTGGGGTCTAGTGGCAGAAAGGAGACCCAGTACTTC. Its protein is CASSLGSSGRKETQYF.

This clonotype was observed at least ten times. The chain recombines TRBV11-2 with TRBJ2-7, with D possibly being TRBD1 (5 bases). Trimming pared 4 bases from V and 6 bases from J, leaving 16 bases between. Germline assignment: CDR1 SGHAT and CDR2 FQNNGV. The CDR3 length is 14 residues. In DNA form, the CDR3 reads TGTGCCAGCAGCTCCTTGGGGAAGGGGCCCGAGCAGTACTTC. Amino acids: CASSSLGKGPEQYF.

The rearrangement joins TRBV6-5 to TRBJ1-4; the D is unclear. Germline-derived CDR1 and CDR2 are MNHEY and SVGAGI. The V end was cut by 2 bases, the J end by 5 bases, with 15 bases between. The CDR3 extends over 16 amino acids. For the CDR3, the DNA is TGTGCCAGCAGTTACACTCTGGTCGGAAAGAATGAAAAACTGTTTTTT. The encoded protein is CASSYTLVGKNEKLFF.

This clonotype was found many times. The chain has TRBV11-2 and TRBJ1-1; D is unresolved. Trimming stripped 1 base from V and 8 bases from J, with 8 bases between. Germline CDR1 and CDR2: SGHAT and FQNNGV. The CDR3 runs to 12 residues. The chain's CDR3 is CASSLGPSEAFF. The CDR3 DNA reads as TGTGCCAGCAGCTTAGGGCCGTCGGAAGCTTTCTTT.

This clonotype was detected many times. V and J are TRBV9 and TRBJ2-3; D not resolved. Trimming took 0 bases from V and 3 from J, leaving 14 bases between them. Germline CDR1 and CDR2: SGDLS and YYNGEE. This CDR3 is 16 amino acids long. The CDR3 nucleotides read TGTGCCAGCAGCGTAGACAGTTCCTATCGGACAGATACGCAGTATTTT. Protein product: CASSVDSSYRTDTQYF.

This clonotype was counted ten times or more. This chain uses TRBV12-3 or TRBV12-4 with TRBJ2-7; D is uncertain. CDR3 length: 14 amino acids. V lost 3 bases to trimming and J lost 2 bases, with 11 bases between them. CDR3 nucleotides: TGTGCCAGCAGTTTCGCTCTTGGGACCTACGAGCAGTACTTC. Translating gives CASSFALGTYEQYF.

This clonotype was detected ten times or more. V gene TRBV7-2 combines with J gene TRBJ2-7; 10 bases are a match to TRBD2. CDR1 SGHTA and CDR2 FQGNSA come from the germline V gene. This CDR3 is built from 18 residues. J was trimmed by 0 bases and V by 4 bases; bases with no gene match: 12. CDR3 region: CASSSLPPSGSPSYEQYF. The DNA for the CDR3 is TGTGCCAGCAGCTCCCTACCGCCTAGCGGGAGTCCCTCCTACGAGCAGTACTTC.

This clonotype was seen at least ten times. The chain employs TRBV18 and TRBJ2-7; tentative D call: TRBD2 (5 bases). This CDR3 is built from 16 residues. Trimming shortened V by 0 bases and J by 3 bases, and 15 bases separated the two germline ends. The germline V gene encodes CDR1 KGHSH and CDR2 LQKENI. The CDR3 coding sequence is TGTGCCAGCTCACCACCTCTTCCTAACGGGAACTACGAGCAGTACTTC. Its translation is CASSPPLPNGNYEQYF.

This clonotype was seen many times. The CDR3 DNA sequence: TGTGCCACCTCCTCCGGGTCTTCCTTCGGGGGCTACACCTTC. Its protein is CATSSGSSFGGYTF. The rearrangement joins TRBV25-1 to TRBJ1-2; D is unclear. V was shortened by 10 bases and J by 8 bases, with 23 bases between the two germline ends. The CDR3 is 14 residues long. Germline-derived CDR1 and CDR2 are MGHDK and SYGVNS.

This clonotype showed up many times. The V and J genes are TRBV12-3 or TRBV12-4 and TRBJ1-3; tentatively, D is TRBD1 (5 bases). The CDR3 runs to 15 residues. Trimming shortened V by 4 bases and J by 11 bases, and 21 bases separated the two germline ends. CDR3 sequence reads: CASSSGFGRSVSIYF. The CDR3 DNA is TGTGCCAGCAGTTCAGGGTTTGGCCGGAGTGTGTCCATATATTTT.

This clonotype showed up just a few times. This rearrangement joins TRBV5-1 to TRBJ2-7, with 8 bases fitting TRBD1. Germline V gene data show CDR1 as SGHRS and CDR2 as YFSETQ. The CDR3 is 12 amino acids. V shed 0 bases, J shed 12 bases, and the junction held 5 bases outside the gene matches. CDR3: CASSLGEGTGYF. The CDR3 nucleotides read TGCGCCAGCAGCTTGGGAGAGGGGACAGGGTACTTC. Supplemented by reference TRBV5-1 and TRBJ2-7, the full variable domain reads KAGVTQTPRYLIKTRGQQVTLSCSPISGHRSVSWYQQTPGQGLQFLFEYFSETQRNKGNFPGRFSGRQFSNSRSEMNVSTLELGDSALYLCASSLGEGTGYFGPGTRLTVT.

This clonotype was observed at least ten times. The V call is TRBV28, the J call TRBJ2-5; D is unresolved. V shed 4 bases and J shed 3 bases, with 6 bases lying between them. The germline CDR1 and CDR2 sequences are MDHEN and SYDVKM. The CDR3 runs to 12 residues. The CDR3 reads CASSWPKETQYF. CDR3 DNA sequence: TGTGCCAGCAGTTGGCCGAAAGAGACCCAGTACTTC. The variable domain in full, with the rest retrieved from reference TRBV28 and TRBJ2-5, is DVKVTQSSRYLVKRTGEKVFLECVQDMDHENMFWYRQDPGLGLRLIYFSYDVKMKEKGDIPEGYSVSREKKERFSLILESASTNQTSMYLCASSWPKETQYFGPGTRLLVL.

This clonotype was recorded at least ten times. CDR3 nucleotides: TGTGCCAGCAGCCCTTCCGGGCCCCGGAACACTGAAGCTTTCTTT. Protein sequence: CASSPSGPRNTEAFF. The V gene is TRBV5-6, the J gene TRBJ1-1; the D is unclear. The germline CDR1 and CDR2 sequences are SGHDT and YYEEEE. The CDR3 sequence is 15 residues long. The V end lost 4 bases, the J end lost 1 base, and 14 bases lay between the germline ends.

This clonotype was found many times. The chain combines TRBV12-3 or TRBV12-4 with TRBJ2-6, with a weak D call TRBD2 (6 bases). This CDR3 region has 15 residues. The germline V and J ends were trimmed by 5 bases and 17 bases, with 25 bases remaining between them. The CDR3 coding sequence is TGTGCCAGCAGTCTGGGTTTGGGGGGAACAGGCCCCTTGACTTTC. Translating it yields CASSLGLGGTGPLTF.

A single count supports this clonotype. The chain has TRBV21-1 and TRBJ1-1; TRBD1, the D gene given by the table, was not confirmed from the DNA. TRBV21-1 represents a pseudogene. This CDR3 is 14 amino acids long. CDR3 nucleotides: TGTGCCAGCAACGTCGACAGGATTAACACTGACGCTTTCTTT. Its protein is CASNVDRINTDAFF.

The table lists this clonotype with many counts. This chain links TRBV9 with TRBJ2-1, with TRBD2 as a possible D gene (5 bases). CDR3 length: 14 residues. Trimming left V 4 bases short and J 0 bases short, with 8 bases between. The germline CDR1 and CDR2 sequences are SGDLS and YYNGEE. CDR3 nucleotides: TGTGCCAGCAGCCGGGGAGTCTCCTACAATGAGCAGTTCTTC. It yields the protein CASSRGVSYNEQFF.

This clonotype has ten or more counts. The CDR3 loop reads CASSLRGTGTDTQYF. CDR3 in DNA: TGTGCCAGCAGTTTGAGGGGAACAGGGACAGATACGCAGTATTTT. V is TRBV12-3 or TRBV12-4 and J is TRBJ2-3; D may be TRBD1 (6 bases). This CDR3 region has 15 residues. The V end lost 3 bases, the J end lost 3 bases, and 13 bases lay between the germline ends.

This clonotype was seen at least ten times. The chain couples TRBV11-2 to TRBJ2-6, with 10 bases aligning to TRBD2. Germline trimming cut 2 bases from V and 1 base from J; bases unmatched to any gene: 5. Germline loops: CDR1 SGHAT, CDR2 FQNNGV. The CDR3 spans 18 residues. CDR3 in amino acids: CASSLRLAGGSGANVLTF. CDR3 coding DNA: TGTGCCAGCAGCTTACGGTTAGCGGGAGGTTCTGGGGCCAACGTCCTGACTTTC.

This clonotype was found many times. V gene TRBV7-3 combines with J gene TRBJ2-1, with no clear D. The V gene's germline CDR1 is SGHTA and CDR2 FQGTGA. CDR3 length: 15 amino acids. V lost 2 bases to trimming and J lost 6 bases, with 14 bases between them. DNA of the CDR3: TGTGCCAGCAGCTTAGCGAATGGGCACCTCAATGAGCAGTTCTTC. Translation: CASSLANGHLNEQFF.

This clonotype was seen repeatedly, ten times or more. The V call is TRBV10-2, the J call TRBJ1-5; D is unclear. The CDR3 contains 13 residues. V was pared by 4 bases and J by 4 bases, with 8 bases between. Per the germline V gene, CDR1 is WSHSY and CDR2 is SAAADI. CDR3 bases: TGCGCCAGCAGTGCTAGCGCGAATCAGCCCCAGCATTTT. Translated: CASSASANQPQHF.